Below are 7 T cell receptor beta chains sequenced from a single sample in a study of cytotoxic CD8 clonotypes in ibrutinib-treated CLL. Here immunoSEQ multiplex PCR was the method, and the copy in TCRdb shows in-frame clones only, minus some. The top ten clones hold 13% of a sample with some 140,000 clones, 79% of them seen once. The sequenced sample was PBMCs, obtained after 12 months of ibrutinib treatment. The source of these receptors is a human donor with chronic lymphocytic leukemia.

The chain recombines TRBV7-3 with TRBJ2-5, with 8 bases matching TRBD2. The CDR3 extends over 18 amino acids. The germline gives CDR1 SGHTA, CDR2 FQGTGA. The V segment lost 2 bases and the J segment 2 bases; nucleotides outside the gene matches: 13. The CDR3 sequence is CASSLSSQRSSGQETQYF. In nucleotides, the CDR3 is TGTGCCAGCAGCTTATCCTCCCAAAGGTCTAGCGGGCAAGAGACCCAGTACTTC.

This chain links TRBV19 with TRBJ1-2; D perhaps matches TRBD1 (6 bases). Germline CDR1 reads LNHDA; CDR2 reads SQIVND (reference sequence). V lost 5 bases, J lost 4 bases, and 20 bases lay in between. The CDR3 runs to 16 residues. CDR3 sequence (DNA): TGTGCCAGTAGTGCCCACAGGGTCAGCTCTGTCTATGGCTACACCTTC. Its protein product is CASSAHRVSSVYGYTF.

V gene TRBV7-2 combines with J gene TRBJ1-1; tentative D call: TRBD1 (5 bases). The V end lost 1 base, the J end lost 11 bases, and 11 bases lay between the germline ends. This CDR3 has 12 residues. Germline assignment: CDR1 SGHTA and CDR2 FQGNSA. This CDR3 is CASSLDEGMAFF. Written as DNA, the CDR3 is TGTGCCAGCAGCTTAGATGAGGGGATGGCTTTCTTT.

V gene TRBV15 combines with J gene TRBJ1-5, with 7 bases that match TRBD1. V trimming: 0 bases; J trimming: 2 bases; junction bases outside the gene matches: 13. CDR3 length: 19 amino acids. Germline V gene data show CDR1 as LNHNV and CDR2 as YYDKDF (reference sequence). The CDR3 DNA sequence: TGTGCCACCAGCAGAGATATGAGAGGGAAGGGGGCTGGCAATCAGCCCCAGCATTTT. Encoded protein: CATSRDMRGKGAGNQPQHF.

The chain carries TRBV27 and TRBJ2-3, with 10 bases fitting TRBD2. The germline V gene encodes CDR1 MNHEY and CDR2 SMNVEV (reference sequence). The CDR3 is 16 residues long. Trimming cost V 2 bases and J 7 bases; bases outside gene matches: 9. The CDR3 is CASSLRLAGDVNTQYF. CDR3 DNA sequence: TGTGCCAGCAGTTTAAGGCTAGCGGGAGATGTTAATACGCAGTATTTT.

This clone was seen only once. The chain recombines TRBV10-3 with TRBJ1-5; unclear D gene. The germline gives CDR1 ENHRY, CDR2 SYGVKD. The CDR3 totals 12 residues. V gave up 3 bases and J gave up 4 bases, with 4 bases separating them. CDR3 sequence reads: CAISEQNQPQHF. The DNA for the CDR3 is TGTGCCATCAGTGAACAAAATCAGCCCCAGCATTTT.

This rearrangement joins TRBV11-2 to TRBJ2-1; TRBD2 aligns across 8 bases. CDR1 is SGHAT, CDR2 FQNNGV, per germline. CDR3 length: 16 amino acids. V lost 5 bases and J lost 0; bases outside the gene matches: 6. As DNA, the CDR3 is TGTGCCAGCAGCACACTAGCGGCTAGCTCCTACAATGAGCAGTTCTTC. It codes for CASSTLAASSYNEQFF. Filled out from reference TRBV11-2 and TRBJ2-1, the complete variable domain reads EAGVAQSPRYKIIEKRQSVAFWCNPISGHATLYWYQQILGQGPKLLIQFQNNGVVDDSQLPKDRFSAERLKGVDSTLKIQPAKLEDSAVYLCASSTLAASSYNEQFFGPGTRLTVL.